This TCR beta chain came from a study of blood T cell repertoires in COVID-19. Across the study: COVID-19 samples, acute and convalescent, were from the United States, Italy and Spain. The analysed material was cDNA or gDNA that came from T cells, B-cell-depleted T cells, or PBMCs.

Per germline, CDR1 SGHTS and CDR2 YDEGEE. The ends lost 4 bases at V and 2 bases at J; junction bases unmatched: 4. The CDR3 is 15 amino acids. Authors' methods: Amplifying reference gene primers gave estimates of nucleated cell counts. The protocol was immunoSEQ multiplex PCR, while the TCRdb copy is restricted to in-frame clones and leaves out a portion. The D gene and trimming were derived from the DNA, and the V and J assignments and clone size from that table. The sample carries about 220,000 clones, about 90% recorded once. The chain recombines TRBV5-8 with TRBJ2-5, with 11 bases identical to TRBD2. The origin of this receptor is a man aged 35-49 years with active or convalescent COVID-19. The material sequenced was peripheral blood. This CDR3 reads CASSPGTSGQETQYF. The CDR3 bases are TGTGCCAGCAGCCCCGGGACTAGCGGTCAAGAGACCCAGTACTTC.